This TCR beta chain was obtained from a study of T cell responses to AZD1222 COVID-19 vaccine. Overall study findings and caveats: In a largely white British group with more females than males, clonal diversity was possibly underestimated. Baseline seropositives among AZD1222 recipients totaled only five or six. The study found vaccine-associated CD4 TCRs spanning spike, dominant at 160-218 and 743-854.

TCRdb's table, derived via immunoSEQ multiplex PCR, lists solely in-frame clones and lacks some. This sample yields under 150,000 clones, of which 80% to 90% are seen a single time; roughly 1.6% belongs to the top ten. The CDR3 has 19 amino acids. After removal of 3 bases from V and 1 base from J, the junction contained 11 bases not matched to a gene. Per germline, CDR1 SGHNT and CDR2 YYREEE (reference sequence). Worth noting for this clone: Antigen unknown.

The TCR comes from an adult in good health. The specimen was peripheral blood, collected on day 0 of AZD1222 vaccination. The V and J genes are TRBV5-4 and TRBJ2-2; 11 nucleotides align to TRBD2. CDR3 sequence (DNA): TGTGCCAGCAGCTCCCAACGTAGCGGACTAGCGGGGAACACCGGGGAGCTGTTTTTT. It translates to CASSSQRSGLAGNTGELFF. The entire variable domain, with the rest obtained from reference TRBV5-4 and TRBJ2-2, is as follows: ETGVTQSPTHLIKTRGQQVTLRCSSQSGHNTVSWYQQALGQGPQFIFQYYREEENGRGNFPPRFSGLQFPNYSSELNVNALELDDSALYLCASSSQRSGLAGNTGELFFGEGSRLTVL.